The 22 T cell receptor beta chains below come from one sample, sequenced in a study of molecular identifiers for immune sequencing clone quantification. TCRdb fed the PCR reads into MiXCR, producing one record per CDR3 protein. The table includes around 480,000 distinct CDR3 sequences, around 21% detected once. Sequenced material: naive CD8+ T cells from blood, with Jurkat cell RNA spiked in. Subset noted: FACS-sorted CD8+CD4-CCR7+CD45RA+ naive T cells. The receptors were sampled from a human donor in good health. Some libraries in this study had Jurkat cell RNA spiked in.

A note on this clonotype: A read error may explain this, as a much larger clone is one base away. The chain recombines TRBV12-3 or TRBV12-4 with TRBJ2-7, with 7 nucleotides matching TRBD1. This CDR3 region has 15 residues. V lost 3 bases, J lost 6 bases, and 11 bases stayed unmatched. The CDR3 region is CASSFTTGLGLEQYF. The CDR3 DNA is TGTGCCAGCAGTTTCACGACAGGGCTTGGCCTCGAGCAGTACTTC.

As concerns this clonotype: This may stem from a read error, because a much larger clone lies one nucleotide away. The chain joins TRBV3-1 to TRBJ1-6; D is undetermined. Trimming took 1 base from V and 11 from J, leaving 9 bases between them. The CDR3 contains 13 residues. Germline CDR1 LGHDT, CDR2 YNNKEL (reference sequence). CDR3 DNA: TGTGCCAGCAGCCAAGGTGTCGGTCCACCCCTCCACTTT. Its translation: CASSQGVGPPLHF. The entire variable domain, with the rest obtained from reference TRBV3-1 and TRBJ1-6, is as follows: DTAVSQTPKYLVTQMGNDKSIKCEQNLGHDTMYWYKQDSKKFLKIMFSYNNKELIINETVPNRFSPKSPDKAHLNLHINSLELGDSAVYFCASSQGVGPPLHFGNGTRLTVT.

The chain links TRBV18 to TRBJ2-3; 13 bases are a match to TRBD2. Germline CDR1 reads KGHSH; CDR2 reads LQKENI. This CDR3 is built from 16 residues. Trimming took 6 bases from V and 3 from J; bases not matched to a gene: 6. CDR3 sequence: CASSGGLAGLTDTQYF. The DNA of the CDR3 is TGTGCCAGCTCGGGGGGACTAGCGGGACTAACAGATACGCAGTATTTT.

This clonotype came up many times. The chain links TRBV6-6 to TRBJ2-7; D might be TRBD2 (5 bases). The ends were cut back, 5 bases at V and 1 base at J, with 12 bases in the middle. Per the germline V gene, CDR1 is MNHNY and CDR2 is SVGAGI (reference sequence). The CDR3 covers 14 residues. CDR3 DNA sequence: TGTGCCAGCAGTCTATCTAGCTTTTCCTACGAGCAGTACTTC. Translated: CASSLSSFSYEQYF.

The V call is TRBV27, the J call TRBJ2-7, with a weak D call TRBD2 (5 bases). Looked up from germline, CDR1 is MNHEY and CDR2 is SMNVEV (reference sequence). The CDR3 has 16 amino acids. V dropped 1 base and J dropped 4 bases, with 17 bases sitting between them. The CDR3 loop reads CASSLFSPPSGYEQYF. The CDR3 bases are TGTGCCAGCAGTTTATTCAGCCCTCCGTCGGGGTACGAGCAGTACTTC.

This clonotype came up many times. The DNA is omitted, as the CDR3 cannot be located on it reliably, and the CDR3 follows TCRdb's listing. The J gene is TRBJ2-7, the V gene TRBV6-6; the DNA was not used to check the table's D call, TRBD1. The CDR3 sequence runs 14 residues, both termini included. Germline V gene lookup returns CDR1 MNHNY and CDR2 SVGAGI (reference sequence). The CDR3 sequence is CASSSSTGSYEQYF.

This chain connects TRBV19 to TRBJ2-1; 13 nucleotides agree with TRBD2. The CDR3 is 16 amino acids. Trimming cost V 5 bases and J 4 bases; bases outside gene matches: 5. Per the germline V gene, CDR1 is LNHDA and CDR2 is SQIVND (reference sequence). The CDR3 sequence is CASSVQGLAGYNEQFF. The CDR3 DNA is TGTGCCAGTAGTGTTCAGGGACTAGCGGGATACAATGAGCAGTTCTTC. Together with reference TRBV19 and TRBJ2-1, the CDR3 gives the full variable domain: DGGITQSPKYLFRKEGQNVTLSCEQNLNHDAMYWYRQDPGQGLRLIYYSQIVNDFQKGDIAEGYSVSREKKESFPLTVTSAQKNPTAFYLCASSVQGLAGYNEQFFGPGTRLTVL.

This clonotype was counted between two and nine times. The V call is TRBV6-1, the J call TRBJ2-3; 7 bases fit TRBD1. The CDR3 runs 16 residues. Germline V lookup: CDR1 MNHNS, CDR2 SASEGT. Losses at the gene ends were 6 bases for V and 2 bases for J; bases not matched to a gene: 11. The CDR3 protein is CASRAHRDRPTDTQYF. CDR3 bases: TGTGCCAGCAGGGCCCACCGGGACAGACCCACAGATACGCAGTATTTT.

This clonotype was found many times. The J gene is TRBJ2-7, the V gene TRBV5-1; no clear D. V was trimmed by 4 bases and J by 1 base, leaving 15 bases between them. This CDR3 comprises 15 residues. Germline CDR1 and CDR2: SGHRS and YFSETQ. The CDR3 DNA reads as TGCGCCAGCAGCCCGTGGGATCGTGGGTCCTACGAGCAGTACTTC. It specifies CASSPWDRGSYEQYF.

The CDR3 reads CAWSVTGLGHTEAFF. The CDR3 DNA follows: TGTGCCTGGAGTGTAACCGGGTTGGGGCACACTGAAGCTTTCTTT. This rearrangement joins TRBV30 to TRBJ1-1; possible D gene TRBD1, 5 bases. The V gene's germline CDR1 is GTSNPN and CDR2 SVGIG (reference sequence). With 0 bases removed from V and 3 bases from J, the gap between germline ends came to 14 bases. The CDR3 extends over 15 amino acids. The variable domain in full, completed from reference TRBV30 and TRBJ1-1, reads SQTIHQWPATLVQPVGSPLSLECTVEGTSNPNLYWYRQAAGRGLQLLFYSVGIGQISSEVPQNLSASRPQDRQFILSSKKLLLSDSGFYLCAWSVTGLGHTEAFFGQGTRLTVV.

Many counts were recorded for this clonotype. This chain uses TRBV5-5 with TRBJ2-2, with unresolved D. The germline CDR1 and CDR2 sequences are SGHKS and YYEKEE (reference sequence). V dropped 0 bases and J dropped 5 bases, with 14 bases sitting between them. The CDR3 contains 16 residues. The chain's CDR3 is CASSLGPVLVTGELFF. DNA for the CDR3: TGTGCCAGCAGCTTGGGCCCTGTTTTGGTGACCGGGGAGCTGTTTTTT.

V usage is TRBV10-1 and J usage is TRBJ2-5; D remains ambiguous. Germline V CDR1 and CDR2: WNHNN, SYGVQD (reference sequence). The V gene lost 3 bases and the J gene lost 1 base, with 9 bases spanning the gap. This CDR3 is built from 14 residues. The CDR3 nucleotides read TGCGCCAGCAGTGAAGGTCAAATCCAAGAGACCCAGTACTTC. Its translation is CASSEGQIQETQYF.

This clonotype has only a few counts. The chain links TRBV20-1 to TRBJ2-7; 7 bases are a match to TRBD1. The J segment lost 2 bases and the V segment lost 0 bases, leaving 10 bases of the junction unmatched. The germline gives CDR1 DFQATT, CDR2 SNEGSKA (reference sequence). This CDR3 is built from 16 residues. The DNA for the CDR3 is TGCAGTGCTAGAGATCTCGGGACAGCTTTCACCTACGAGCAGTACTTC. Encoded protein: CSARDLGTAFTYEQYF.

Many counts were recorded for this clonotype. The chain uses TRBV7-2 and TRBJ2-3; D call uncertain. This CDR3 region has 16 residues. Germline V lookup: CDR1 SGHTA, CDR2 FQGNSA. V lost 4 bases and J 4 bases, leaving 18 bases between the germline ends. The CDR3, as DNA: TGTGCCAGCAGCTCCGATGGAAGGTTAAACGCAGATACGCAGTATTTT. It translates to CASSSDGRLNADTQYF.

This clonotype has more than one count but fewer than ten. V usage is TRBV4-1 and J usage is TRBJ2-7; weak D call: TRBD2 (7 bases). CDR1 is MGHRA and CDR2 is YSYEKL in the germline V gene. V was clipped by 1 base and J by 5 bases, with 12 bases between them. CDR3 size: 14 residues. The CDR3 coding sequence is TGCGCCAGCAGCCAAGGTTGGGGGGGCCACGAGCAGTACTTC. It translates to CASSQGWGGHEQYF.

The V and J genes are TRBV4-1 and TRBJ2-7, with 8 bases identical to TRBD2. V was clipped by 4 bases and J by 2 bases; unmatched bases: 7. The CDR3 runs 15 residues. Germline-derived CDR1 and CDR2 are MGHRA and YSYEKL. The CDR3: CASSPEAGRAYEQYF. Here the CDR3 DNA reads TGCGCCAGCAGCCCAGAGGCCGGGAGGGCCTACGAGCAGTACTTC.

V and J are TRBV14 and TRBJ2-7; 7 bases line up with TRBD2. Germline assignment: CDR1 SGHDN and CDR2 FVKESK. The ends lost 4 bases at V and 0 bases at J; junction bases unmatched: 3. CDR3 length: 14 amino acids. The CDR3 nucleotides are TGTGCCAGCAGCCCATGGGACTACTCCTACGAGCAGTACTTC. Its translation: CASSPWDYSYEQYF.

The CDR3 DNA sequence: TGTGCCAGCAGCGTAGTCCCTAGCGGGGGCTACGAGCAGTACTTC. It encodes CASSVVPSGGYEQYF. The chain joins TRBV9 to TRBJ2-7; 10 bases are shared with TRBD2. The germline CDR1 and CDR2 sequences are SGDLS and YYNGEE. With 0 bases clipped from V and 3 bases from J, the junction kept 3 bases outside the gene matches. The CDR3 extends over 15 amino acids.

The chain has TRBV7-4 and TRBJ2-1; D is possibly TRBD1 or TRBD2 (5 bases each). This CDR3 spans 18 amino acids. CDR1 SGHVT and CDR2 SQSDAQ come from the germline V gene. The V end was cut by 4 bases, the J end by 0 bases, with 19 bases between. The CDR3, as DNA: TGTGCCAGCAGCTCAGAGGGACCCCGATGGAACTCCTACAATGAGCAGTTCTTC. It specifies CASSSEGPRWNSYNEQFF.

This clonotype was recorded at least ten times. This chain connects TRBV5-1 to TRBJ2-7, with D unresolved. Per germline, CDR1 SGHRS and CDR2 YFSETQ. V shed 0 bases and J shed 5 bases, with 12 bases lying between them. The CDR3 is made up of 14 amino acids. The CDR3 reads CASSLVAPQDEQYF. The CDR3 bases are TGCGCCAGCAGCTTGGTGGCCCCCCAGGACGAGCAGTACTTC.

The chain joins TRBV5-8 to TRBJ2-3; 7 nucleotides align to TRBD1. This CDR3 is built from 14 residues. Germline lookup yields CDR1 SGHTS and CDR2 YDEGEE. Trimming at V came to 4 bases and at J to 5 bases, leaving 7 bases not matched to a gene. The CDR3 nucleotides read TGTGCCAGCAGCCCAGACAGGGAACTAGATACGCAGTATTTT. Translated: CASSPDRELDTQYF.

This clonotype was picked up many times. The CDR3 loop is CASSWEGGADTEAFF. The DNA of the CDR3 is TGTGCCAGCAGTTGGGAAGGGGGCGCGGACACTGAAGCTTTCTTT. This chain joins TRBV28 and TRBJ1-1, with 7 nucleotides matching TRBD1. Looked up from germline, CDR1 is MDHEN and CDR2 is SYDVKM. After removal of 4 bases from V and 3 bases from J, the junction contained 8 bases not matched to a gene. The CDR3 totals 15 residues.